This is a list of T cell receptor beta chains from one sample in a study of blood T cell repertoires in COVID-19. Sequenced by immunoSEQ multiplex PCR; TCRdb stores in-frame clones only, minus some. Of about 51,000 clones listed, under 95% are singletons. Sequencing was carried out using peripheral blood. The receptors shown here come from a man aged 50-59 years with acute or convalescent COVID-19. CDR3s include the opening cysteine and the closing phenylalanine or tryptophan. Each record gives: D gene, J gene, V gene, CDR3 protein, CDR3 DNA. D genes are given only for firm matches.

D gene: NA; J gene: TRBJ2-1; V gene: TRBV7-2; CDR3 protein: CASSLFREHNEQFF; CDR3 DNA: TGTGCCAGCAGCTTATTCAGGGAACACAATGAGCAGTTCTTC
D gene: NA; J gene: TRBJ1-5; V gene: TRBV6-1; CDR3 protein: CASSEAQNSNQPQHF; CDR3 DNA: TGTGCCAGCAGTGAAGCCCAAAATAGCAATCAGCCCCAGCATTTT
D gene: NA; J gene: TRBJ1-4; V gene: TRBV3-1/TRBV3-2; CDR3 protein: CASSQVSGSNEKLFF; CDR3 DNA: TGTGCCAGCAGCCAAGTGAGCGGATCTAATGAAAAACTGTTTTTT
D gene: TRBD2; J gene: TRBJ2-5; V gene: TRBV2; CDR3 protein: CASSDQERGLRGAQYF; CDR3 DNA: TGTGCCAGCAGTGATCAGGAGCGGGGTCTTCGTGGGGCCCAGTACTTC
D gene: NA; J gene: TRBJ1-5; V gene: TRBV27; CDR3 protein: CASISNQPQHF; CDR3 DNA: TGTGCCAGCATCAGTAATCAGCCCCAGCATTTT
D gene: NA; J gene: TRBJ1-5; V gene: TRBV18; CDR3 protein: CASSPPGGGSNQPQHF; CDR3 DNA: TGTGCCAGCTCACCCCCGGGGGGCGGTAGCAATCAGCCCCAGCATTTT
D gene: NA; J gene: TRBJ2-7; V gene: TRBV23-1; CDR3 protein: CASSQGAPRCSYEQYF; CDR3 DNA: TGCGCCAGCAGTCAAGGGGCCCCACGGTGCTCCTACGAGCAGTACTTC
D gene: NA; J gene: TRBJ2-3; V gene: TRBV6-4; CDR3 protein: CASSEGPGVIDTQYF; CDR3 DNA: TGTGCCAGCAGTGAAGGGCCGGGGGTAATAGATACGCAGTATTTT
D gene: TRBD2; J gene: TRBJ2-7; V gene: TRBV6-1; CDR3 protein: CASSERGAYEQYF; CDR3 DNA: TGTGCCAGCAGTGAACGGGGGGCCTACGAGCAGTACTTC
D gene: NA; J gene: TRBJ1-4; V gene: TRBV5-1; CDR3 protein: CASSGGNEKLFF; CDR3 DNA: TGCGCCAGCAGCGGGGGGAATGAAAAACTGTTTTTT
D gene: TRBD1; J gene: TRBJ1-1; V gene: TRBV10-3; CDR3 protein: CAISRTGGFKAFF; CDR3 DNA: TGTGCCATCAGCCGTACAGGGGGTTTTAAGGCTTTCTTT
D gene: NA; J gene: TRBJ1-3; V gene: TRBV11-2; CDR3 protein: CASSFTSGAAGNTIYF; CDR3 DNA: TGTGCCAGCAGCTTTACCTCAGGGGCAGCTGGAAACACCATATATTTT
D gene: TRBD1; J gene: TRBJ2-7; V gene: TRBV5-4; CDR3 protein: CASSPSMGQPVYEQYF; CDR3 DNA: TGTGCCAGCAGCCCCAGTATGGGACAGCCAGTTTACGAGCAGTACTTC
D gene: NA; J gene: TRBJ2-7; V gene: TRBV5-4; CDR3 protein: CASSLAAGSYEQYF; CDR3 DNA: TGTGCCAGCAGCTTGGCTGCGGGCTCCTACGAGCAGTACTTC
D gene: NA; J gene: TRBJ2-1; V gene: TRBV21-1; CDR3 protein: CASSKTSGGDLSNEQFF; CDR3 DNA: TGTGCCAGCAGCAAAACTAGCGGGGGGGACTTATCCAATGAGCAGTTCTTC
D gene: TRBD1; J gene: TRBJ1-2; V gene: TRBV27; CDR3 protein: CASSSNPGQGLSYGYTF; CDR3 DNA: TGTGCCAGCAGTTCAAACCCGGGACAGGGACTTTCCTATGGCTACACCTTC
D gene: NA; J gene: TRBJ2-5; V gene: TRBV27; CDR3 protein: CASSLWGGEETQYF; CDR3 DNA: TGTGCCAGCAGTTTATGGGGGGGCGAAGAGACCCAGTACTTC
D gene: NA; J gene: TRBJ1-2; V gene: TRBV5-5; CDR3 protein: CASSLVSGSNYGYTF; CDR3 DNA: TGTGCCAGCAGCTTGGTCTCCGGGTCCAACTATGGCTACACCTTC
D gene: TRBD1; J gene: TRBJ1-6; V gene: TRBV2; CDR3 protein: CASTRQGAQNSPLHF; CDR3 DNA: TGTGCCAGCACCAGACAGGGGGCGCAAAATTCACCCCTCCACTTT
D gene: TRBD1; J gene: TRBJ1-4; V gene: TRBV5-1; CDR3 protein: CASSLTGTGGGGNEKLFF; CDR3 DNA: TGCGCCAGCAGCTTGACCGGGACAGGGGGCGGTGGAAATGAAAAACTGTTTTTT
D gene: TRBD1; J gene: TRBJ1-6; V gene: TRBV19; CDR3 protein: CASLPDGTVNSPLHF; CDR3 DNA: TGTGCCAGCCTACCAGACGGGACAGTTAATTCACCCCTCCACTTT
D gene: NA; J gene: TRBJ2-7; V gene: TRBV7-2; CDR3 protein: CASSLLPRTEYYEQYF; CDR3 DNA: TGTGCCAGCAGCTTATTACCAAGGACAGAATACTACGAGCAGTACTTC
D gene: NA; J gene: TRBJ1-6; V gene: TRBV7-2; CDR3 protein: CASSLMQANNSPLHF; CDR3 DNA: TGTGCCAGCAGCTTAATGCAGGCGAATAATTCACCCCTCCACTTT
D gene: NA; J gene: TRBJ2-3; V gene: TRBV28; CDR3 protein: CASSLFRFDTQYF; CDR3 DNA: TGTGCCAGCAGTTTATTCAGGTTTGATACGCAGTATTTT